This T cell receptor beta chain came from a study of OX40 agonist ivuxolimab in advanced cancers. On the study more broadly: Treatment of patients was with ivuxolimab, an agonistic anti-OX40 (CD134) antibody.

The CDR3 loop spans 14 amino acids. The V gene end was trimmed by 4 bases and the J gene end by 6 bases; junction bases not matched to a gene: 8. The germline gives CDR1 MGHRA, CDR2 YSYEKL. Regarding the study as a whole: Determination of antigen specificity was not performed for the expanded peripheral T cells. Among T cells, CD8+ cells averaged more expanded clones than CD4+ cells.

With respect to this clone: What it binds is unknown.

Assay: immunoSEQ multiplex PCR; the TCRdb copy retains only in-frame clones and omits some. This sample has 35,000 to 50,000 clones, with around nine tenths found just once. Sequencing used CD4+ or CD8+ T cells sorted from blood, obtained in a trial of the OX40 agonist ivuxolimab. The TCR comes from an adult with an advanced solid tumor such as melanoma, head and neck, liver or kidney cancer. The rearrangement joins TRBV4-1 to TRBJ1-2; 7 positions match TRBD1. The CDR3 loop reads CASSPTRGADGYTF. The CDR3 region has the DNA TGCGCCAGCAGCCCCACCAGGGGGGCGGATGGCTACACCTTC.